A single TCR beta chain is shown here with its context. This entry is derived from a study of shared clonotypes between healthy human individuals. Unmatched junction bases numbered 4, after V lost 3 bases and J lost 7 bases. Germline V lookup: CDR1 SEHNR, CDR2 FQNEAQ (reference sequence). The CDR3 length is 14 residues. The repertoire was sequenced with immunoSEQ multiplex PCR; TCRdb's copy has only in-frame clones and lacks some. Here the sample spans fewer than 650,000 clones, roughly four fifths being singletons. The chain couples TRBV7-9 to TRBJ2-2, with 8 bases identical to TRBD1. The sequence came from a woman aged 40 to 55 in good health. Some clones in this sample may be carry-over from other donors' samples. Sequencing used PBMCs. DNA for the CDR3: TGTGCCAGCAGCTTTACAGGGGGTATCGGGGAGCTGTTTTTT. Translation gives CASSFTGGIGELFF.